The T cell receptor beta chain under discussion was sequenced for a study of regulatory T cells in long-lasting Graves disease. In the study overall: Patients met the persistent Graves' disease definition after over 5 years of antithyroid drugs with positive TSH receptor antibodies. Study outcomes and limitations: Among samples with persistent disease, TRBV28, TRBJ1-2 and TRBJ2-5 were favored.

Time point here: persistent/refractory GD, antithyroid drugs over 5 years with positive TRAb. Researchers made the TCR library from RNA that was extracted from PBMCs. Peripheral blood, at nine milliliters, went into EDTA tubes. With 6 bases removed from V and 5 bases from J, the gap between germline ends came to 11 bases. Germline-derived CDR1 and CDR2 are MNHEY and SVGEGT. This CDR3 comprises 13 residues. Comments on this clonotype: Its antigen remains unknown.

In building TCR beta libraries, iRepertoire HTBI primers were used together with Arm-PCR of CDR3 regions. TCRdb analysed the multiplex PCR reads with MiXCR anew, one entry per CDR3 protein. The sample holds more than 650,000 distinct CDR3 sequences; approximately 29% are singletons and the top ten take roughly 40%. The input for sequencing was peripheral blood mononuclear cells (PBMCs), taken when the disease was refractory, from a patient treated with antithyroid drugs. The TCR comes from a female donor with Graves disease. This chain joins TRBV6-2 or TRBV6-3 and TRBJ1-5, with D perhaps TRBD1 (6 bases). The CDR3 loop is CASSRGPDQPQHF. As DNA, the CDR3 is TGTGCCAGCAGCCGGGGGCCGGATCAGCCCCAGCATTTT.